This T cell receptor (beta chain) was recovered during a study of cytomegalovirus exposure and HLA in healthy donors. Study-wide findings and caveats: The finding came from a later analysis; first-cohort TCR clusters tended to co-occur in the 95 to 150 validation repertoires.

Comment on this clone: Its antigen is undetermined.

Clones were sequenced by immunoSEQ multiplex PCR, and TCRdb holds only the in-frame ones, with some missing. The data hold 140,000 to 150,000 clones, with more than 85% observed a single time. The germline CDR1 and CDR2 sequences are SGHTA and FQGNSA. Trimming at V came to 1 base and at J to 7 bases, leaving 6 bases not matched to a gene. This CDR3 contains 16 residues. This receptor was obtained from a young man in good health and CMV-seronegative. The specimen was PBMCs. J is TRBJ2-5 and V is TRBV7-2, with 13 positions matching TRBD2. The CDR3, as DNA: TGTGCCAGCAGCTTAGGGGGACTAGCGGGGACCGGGACCCAGTACTTC. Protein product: CASSLGGLAGTGTQYF. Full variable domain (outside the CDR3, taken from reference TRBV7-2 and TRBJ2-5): GAGVSQSPSNKVTEKGKDVELRCDPISGHTALYWYRQSLGQGLEFLIYFQGNSAPDKSGLPSDRFSAERTGGSVSTLTIQRTQQEDSAVYLCASSLGGLAGTGTQYFGPGTRLLVL.